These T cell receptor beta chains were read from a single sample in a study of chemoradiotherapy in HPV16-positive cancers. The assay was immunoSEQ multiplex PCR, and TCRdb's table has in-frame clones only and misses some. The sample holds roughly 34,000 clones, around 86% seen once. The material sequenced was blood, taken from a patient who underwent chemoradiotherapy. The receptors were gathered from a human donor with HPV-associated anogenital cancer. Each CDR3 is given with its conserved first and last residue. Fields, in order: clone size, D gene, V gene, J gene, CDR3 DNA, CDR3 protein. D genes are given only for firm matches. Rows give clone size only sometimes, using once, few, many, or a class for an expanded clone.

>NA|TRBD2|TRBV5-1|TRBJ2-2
TGCGCCAGCAGCCCCGGGACTAGCGGGGCCTTGGGGGAGCTGTTTTTT
CASSPGTSGALGELFF
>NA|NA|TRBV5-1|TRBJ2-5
TGCGCCAGCAGCTTGAAAGGGGGTGAACTAGAGACCCAGTACTTC
CASSLKGGELETQYF
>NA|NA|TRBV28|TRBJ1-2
TGTGCCACCATAAGAAATAGGGGCTACACCTTC
CATIRNRGYTF
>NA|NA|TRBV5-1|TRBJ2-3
TGCGCCAGCCGATTCAGGGAAACAGATACGCAGTATTTT
CASRFRETDTQYF
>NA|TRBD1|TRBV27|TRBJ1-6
TGTGCCAGCAGGGGGACAGGGAGTGGTTCACCCCTCCACTTT
CASRGTGSGSPLHF
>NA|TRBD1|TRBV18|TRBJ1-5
TGTGCCAGCTCCCAGGGGGAAAATCAGCCCCAGCATTTT
CASSQGENQPQHF
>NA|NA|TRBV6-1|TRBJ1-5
TGTGCCAGCAGTGAACTTGTTGCAGGGGCTACTTCCGCTCAGCCCCAGCATTTT
CASSELVAGATSAQPQHF
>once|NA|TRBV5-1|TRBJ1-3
TGCGCCAGCGCCCAGGGGTACTCTGGAAACACCATATATTTT
CASAQGYSGNTIYF
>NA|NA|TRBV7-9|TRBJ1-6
TGTGCCAGCAGCTTAGTCCCCTCCAGGCGAACAGACTATAATTCACCCCTCCACTTT
CASSLVPSRRTDYNSPLHF
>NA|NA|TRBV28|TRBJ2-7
TGTGCCAGCAGTTTATCCGCCTACACCACCTACGAGCAGTACTTC
CASSLSAYTTYEQYF
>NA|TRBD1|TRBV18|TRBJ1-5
TGTGCCAGCTCACCTTCCGGACAGGGGGCAAATCAGCCCCAGCATTTT
CASSPSGQGANQPQHF
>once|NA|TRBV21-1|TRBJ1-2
TGTGCCAGCAGCAAAGGACGGGCAGGGGGAGGCTACACCTTC
CASSKGRAGGGYTF
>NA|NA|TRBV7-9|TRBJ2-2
TGTGCCAGCAGCCCTGCCAGGGGCGGGGGATTCGGCGGGGAGCTGTTTTTT
CASSPARGGGFGGELFF
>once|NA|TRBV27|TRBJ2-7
TGTGCCAGCAGTTCTATTACCCTAAACTCCTACGAGCAGTACTTC
CASSSITLNSYEQYF
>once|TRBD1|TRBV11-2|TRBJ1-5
TGTGCCAGCAGCCCCGGGACAGCGAATCAGCCCCAGCATTTT
CASSPGTANQPQHF
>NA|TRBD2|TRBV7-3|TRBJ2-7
TGTGCCAGCAGCTTGGCGGGAGACAGCTACGAGCAGTACTTC
CASSLAGDSYEQYF
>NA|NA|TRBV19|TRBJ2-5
TGTGCCAGTAGTACCTGGGGGGATTGGGAGACCCAGTACTTC
CASSTWGDWETQYF
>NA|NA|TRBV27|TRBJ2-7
TGTGCCAGCAGTTATACCCGGGCCTACGAGCAGTACTTC
CASSYTRAYEQYF
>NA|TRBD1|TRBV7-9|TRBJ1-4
TGTGCCAGCAGCTCCAGGACAGGGCTTAATGAAAAACTGTTTTTT
CASSSRTGLNEKLFF
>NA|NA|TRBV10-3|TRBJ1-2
TGTGCCATCAGTGAGTCGATGGGTTTGGGTGGCTACACCTTC
CAISESMGLGGYTF
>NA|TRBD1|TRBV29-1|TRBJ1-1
TGCAGCGTTGAAAGTCAGGGGGCAGGCACTGAAGCTTTCTTT
CSVESQGAGTEAFF
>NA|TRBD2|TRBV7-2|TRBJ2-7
TGTGCCAGCAGCCCCCGGGAGCGGGGGATCTACGAGCAGTACTTC
CASSPRERGIYEQYF
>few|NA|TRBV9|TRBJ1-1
TGTGCCAGCAGCGTGGGGGGCGACACTGAAGCTTTCTTT
CASSVGGDTEAFF
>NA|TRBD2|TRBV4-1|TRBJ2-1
TGCGCCAGCAGCCAAGGAAGCGGGGGTATGTGGGAGCAGTTCTTC
CASSQGSGGMWEQFF
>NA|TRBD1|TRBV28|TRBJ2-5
TGTGCCAGCAGTTCGTACTCTACAGGGGGTAGGGACGAGACCCAGTACTTC
CASSSYSTGGRDETQYF
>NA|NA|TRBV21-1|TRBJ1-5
TGTGCCAGCAGCTACAAAGAGTCCGGGAAAAGTAAGCCCCAGCATTTT
CASSYKESGKSKPQHF
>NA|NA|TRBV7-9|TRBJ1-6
TGTGCCAGCAGCTTAAATCAGGGTTATAATTCACCCCTCCACTTT
CASSLNQGYNSPLHF
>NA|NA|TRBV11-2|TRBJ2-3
TGTGCCAGCAGTGGGGGGGGCGGAGATACGCAGTATTTT
CASSGGGGDTQYF
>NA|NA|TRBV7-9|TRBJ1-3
TGTGCCAGCAGCTTTGAAGAAAACACCATATATTTT
CASSFEENTIYF
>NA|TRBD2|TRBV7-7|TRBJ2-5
TGTGCCAGCAGCCTCCGTCCAGCGGGATTTCTAGAGACCCAGTACTTC
CASSLRPAGFLETQYF
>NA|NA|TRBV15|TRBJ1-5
TGTGCCACCAGCCCTCGGGGCAATCAGCCCCAGCATTTT
CATSPRGNQPQHF
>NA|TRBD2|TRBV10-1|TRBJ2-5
TGCGCCAGCAGCCCCGGGCTAGCGGGAGAGACCCAGTACTTC
CASSPGLAGETQYF